The text below deals with one T cell receptor (beta chain). Original methodology: Reference gene primer amplification gave estimated nucleated cell counts. The repertoire was sequenced with immunoSEQ multiplex PCR; TCRdb's copy has only in-frame clones and lacks some. For V, J and clone size, that table is used; D and trimming come from the DNA. The sample holds 150,000 or so clones, around 86% seen once. This sample was taken from a study of blood T cell repertoires in COVID-19. Study at large: Donors in the United States, Italy and Spain gave samples during acute or convalescent COVID-19.

The CDR3 is 16 residues long. Germline V lookup: CDR1 SGHRS, CDR2 YFSETQ. V was clipped by 2 bases and J by 4 bases; unmatched bases: 12. This receptor was identified in an older man with acute or convalescent COVID-19. The gene calls are TRBV5-1 and TRBJ2-7; 7 positions agree with TRBD2. Sequenced sample: peripheral blood. This CDR3 is CASSLNTGTMTYEQYF. CDR3 DNA: TGCGCCAGCAGCTTAAACACCGGGACTATGACTTACGAGCAGTACTTC. The full variable domain, its missing parts supplied by reference TRBV5-1 and TRBJ2-7, is KAGVTQTPRYLIKTRGQQVTLSCSPISGHRSVSWYQQTPGQGLQFLFEYFSETQRNKGNFPGRFSGRQFSNSRSEMNVSTLELGDSALYLCASSLNTGTMTYEQYFGPGTRLTVT.